This T cell receptor beta chain emerged from a study of blood T cells in healthy people across ages. It was with a sample-barcoded 5' primer and a J-beta primer mix that a second PCR of roughly 7 to 12 cycles was run. TCRdb analysed the 5' RACE reads with MiXCR anew, one entry per CDR3 protein. The sample lists about a million distinct CDR3 sequences, approximately 38% seen once, with about an eighth in the top ten. This clonotype was seen only a few times. The germline gives CDR1 MGHRA, CDR2 YSYEKL. There are 16 residues in the CDR3. The V and J ends lost 1 base and 0 bases respectively, with 11 bases between them.

This receptor was identified in a young man in good health. The sequencing sample was made of blood. J is TRBJ2-3 and V is TRBV4-1; no reliable D call. This chain's CDR3 is CASSQVHSSSTDTQYF. The CDR3, as DNA: TGCGCCAGCAGCCAAGTTCACAGCAGTAGCACAGATACGCAGTATTTT.